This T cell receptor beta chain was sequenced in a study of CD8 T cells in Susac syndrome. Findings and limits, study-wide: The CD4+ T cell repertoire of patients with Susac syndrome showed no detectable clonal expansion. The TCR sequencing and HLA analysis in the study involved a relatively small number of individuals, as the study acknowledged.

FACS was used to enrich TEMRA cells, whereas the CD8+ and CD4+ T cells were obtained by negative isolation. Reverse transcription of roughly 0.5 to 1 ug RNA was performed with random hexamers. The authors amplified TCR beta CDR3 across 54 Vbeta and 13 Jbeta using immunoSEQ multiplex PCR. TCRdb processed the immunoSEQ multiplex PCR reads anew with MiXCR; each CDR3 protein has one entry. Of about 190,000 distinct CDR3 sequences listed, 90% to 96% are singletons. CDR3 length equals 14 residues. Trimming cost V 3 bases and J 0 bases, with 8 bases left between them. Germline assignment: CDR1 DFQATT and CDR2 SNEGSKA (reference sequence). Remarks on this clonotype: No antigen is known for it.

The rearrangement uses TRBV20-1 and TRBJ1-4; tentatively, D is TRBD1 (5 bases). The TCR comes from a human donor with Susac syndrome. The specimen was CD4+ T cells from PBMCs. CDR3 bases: TGCAGTGCTAGCCGGGGCGCAACTAATGAAAAACTGTTTTTT. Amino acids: CSASRGATNEKLFF.